The 23 T cell receptor beta chains below all came from one sample that was sequenced in a study of OX40 agonist ivuxolimab in advanced cancers. Libraries were built with the immunoSEQ multiplex PCR assay. Entries here come from immuneACCESS through TCRdb and include only in-frame sequences with V and J called. Some clones fail to appear in such tables; in the studies checked, an unresolved V gene covers under half of the shortfall, and the cause of the remainder is unknown. Recorded for this sample are 71,000 or so clones; 80% to 90% of them occurred a single time. The ten most abundant clones make up 5% of the sample. Sequenced material: CD4+ or CD8+ T cells sorted from blood, taken in a trial of the OX40 agonist ivuxolimab. These receptors were taken from an adult with an advanced solid tumor such as melanoma, head and neck, liver or kidney cancer.

J is TRBJ1-1 and V is TRBV19; 7 nucleotides align to TRBD1. V shed 5 bases and J 0 bases; nucleotides not matched to a gene: 3. The CDR3 loop spans 14 amino acids. Looked up from germline, CDR1 is LNHDA and CDR2 is SQIVND (reference sequence). The CDR3 region has the DNA TGTGCCAGTAGTGGGACAGTTATGAACACTGAAGCTTTCTTT. It codes for CASSGTVMNTEAFF.

The rearrangement uses TRBV6-5 and TRBJ1-5; D remains ambiguous. Germline V lookup: CDR1 MNHEY, CDR2 SVGAGI. Between the trimmed V and J ends, which lost 4 bases and 4 bases, there was a span of 5 bases. The CDR3 runs 12 residues. Here the CDR3 reads CASSWQNQPQHF. The CDR3 DNA sequence: TGTGCCAGCAGTTGGCAGAATCAGCCCCAGCATTTT.

This rearrangement joins TRBV19 to TRBJ1-1; D uncertain. Trimming cost V 5 bases and J 5 bases, with 12 bases left between them. There are 13 residues in the CDR3. Germline CDR1 LNHDA, CDR2 SQIVND (reference sequence). In DNA, the CDR3 is TGTGCCAGTAGTCGCCGTGGGGATACTGAAGCTTTCTTT. It is translated as CASSRRGDTEAFF. Filled out from reference TRBV19 and TRBJ1-1, the complete variable domain reads DGGITQSPKYLFRKEGQNVTLSCEQNLNHDAMYWYRQDPGQGLRLIYYSQIVNDFQKGDIAEGYSVSREKKESFPLTVTSAQKNPTAFYLCASSRRGDTEAFFGQGTRLTVV.

This clone was counted only a few times. This chain links TRBV2 with TRBJ1-2; the D gene is possibly TRBD1 (5 bases). The CDR3 has 14 amino acids. Germline CDR1 reads SNHLY; CDR2 reads FYNNEI. With 4 bases removed from V and 0 bases from J, the gap between germline ends came to 9 bases. CDR3 sequence reads: CASSAGGTNYGYTF. CDR3 bases: TGTGCCAGCAGTGCCGGGGGTACTAACTATGGCTACACCTTC.

V gene TRBV9 combines with J gene TRBJ1-3; 9 bases agree with TRBD1. Germline V gives CDR1 SGDLS, CDR2 YYNGEE. The junction had 2 bases not matched to a gene; V was cut back by 4 bases and J by 0 bases. The CDR3 is 15 residues long. Here the CDR3 reads CASSMTGGSGNTIYF. CDR3 coding DNA: TGTGCCAGCAGCATGACAGGGGGCTCTGGAAACACCATATATTTT.

The chain links TRBV2 to TRBJ2-7, with a tentative D call TRBD1 (5 bases). Germline V gives CDR1 SNHLY, CDR2 FYNNEI. V shed 7 bases and J shed 4 bases, with 14 bases lying between them. The length of the CDR3 is 13 residues. CDR3: CASMGLWVYEQYF. The DNA for the CDR3 is TGTGCCAGCATGGGGCTATGGGTTTACGAGCAGTACTTC.

The chain joins TRBV11-3 to TRBJ2-6, with 7 bases aligning to TRBD1. CDR3 length: 18 residues. CDR1 and CDR2 from the germline V gene are SGHNT and YENEEA. V dropped 9 bases and J dropped 0; count of bases not matched to a gene: 14. The CDR3 reads CASEGSGQTISGANVLTF. Here the CDR3 DNA reads TGTGCCAGTGAGGGGTCGGGACAGACTATCTCTGGGGCCAACGTCCTGACTTTC.

This chain connects TRBV5-6 to TRBJ2-3; D not certain. V lost 1 base and J lost 0, with 6 bases in between. The CDR3 extends over 14 amino acids. CDR1 SGHDT and CDR2 YYEEEE come from the germline V gene. CDR3: CASSLIRSTDTQYF. The CDR3, as DNA: TGTGCCAGCAGCTTGATCCGTAGCACAGATACGCAGTATTTT.

This chain links TRBV18 with TRBJ2-7; tentative D call: TRBD2 (5 bases). The CDR3 totals 15 residues. Trimming left V 6 bases short and J 3 bases short, with 18 bases between. Germline CDR1 is KGHSH and CDR2 is LQKENI. In DNA form, the CDR3 reads TGTGCCAGCTCCCCGGACTCTATCTCAATCTACGAGCAGTACTTC. Its protein product is CASSPDSISIYEQYF.

The V call is TRBV21-1, the J call TRBJ2-1; the table's D call, TRBD1, has no DNA check behind it. TRBV21-1 corresponds to a pseudogene. This CDR3 has 20 residues. The CDR3 is CASSTPTGTEEIPSYNEQFF. The CDR3 region has the DNA TGTGCCAGCAGCACACCAACCGGGACAGAAGAAATCCCCTCCTACAATGAGCAGTTCTTC.

The rearrangement links TRBV19 to TRBJ2-6; D not resolved. This CDR3 is 17 amino acids long. V lost 6 bases and J lost 0, with 15 bases in between. Germline CDR1 LNHDA, CDR2 SQIVND (reference sequence). The chain's CDR3 is CASRSGSLLSGANVLTF. The CDR3 DNA follows: TGTGCCAGTAGATCCGGGTCTCTCCTCTCTGGGGCCAACGTCCTGACTTTC.

The chain is built from TRBV6-6 and TRBJ2-5; D perhaps matches TRBD2 (5 bases). The CDR3 runs 14 residues. Germline loops: CDR1 MNHNY, CDR2 SVGAGI (reference sequence). Trimming shortened V by 2 bases and J by 5 bases, and 12 bases separated the two germline ends. This CDR3 is CASSYSASRETQYF. As DNA, the CDR3 is TGTGCCAGCAGTTACAGCGCTAGCCGGGAGACCCAGTACTTC.

The genes are TRBV2 and TRBJ2-5; D perhaps matches TRBD2 (6 bases). Germline CDR1 is SNHLY and CDR2 is FYNNEI. V dropped 7 bases and J dropped 2 bases, with 11 bases sitting between them. The length of the CDR3 is 13 residues. CDR3 nucleotides: TGTGCCAGCATCGGGGCGGGGCAAGAGACCCAGTACTTC. It encodes CASIGAGQETQYF.

This chain uses TRBV27 with TRBJ2-7, with 7 bases fitting TRBD2. This CDR3 contains 14 residues. Germline V gene lookup returns CDR1 MNHEY and CDR2 SMNVEV (reference sequence). V lost 2 bases and J lost 4; bases outside the gene matches: 5. In DNA form, the CDR3 reads TGTGCCAGCAGTTTAGGGGGGGACCTATACGAGCAGTACTTC. Protein sequence: CASSLGGDLYEQYF.

The chain combines TRBV29-1 with TRBJ1-3, with 8 bases aligning to TRBD1. Per germline, CDR1 SQVTM and CDR2 ANQGSEA. This CDR3 has 13 residues. V was clipped by 0 bases and J by 8 bases; unmatched bases: 3. CDR3 region: CSVEDDRGDTIYF. The CDR3, as DNA: TGCAGCGTTGAAGATGACAGGGGAGACACCATATATTTT. Variable domain in full (rest from reference TRBV29-1 and TRBJ1-3): SAVISQKPSRDICQRGTSLTIQCQVDSQVTMMFWYRQQPGQSLTLIATANQGSEATYESGFVIDKFPISRPNLTFSTLTVSNMSPEDSSIYLCSVEDDRGDTIYFGEGSWLTVV.

The CDR3 region has the DNA TGCGCCAGCAGCCAAGGGGTACTACGCCGGGAGATTAACTATGGCTACACCTTC. Translated, it gives CASSQGVLRREINYGYTF. The chain joins TRBV4-1 to TRBJ1-2; D is undetermined. Trimming removed 1 base from V and 1 base from J, with 19 bases in between. Looked up from germline, CDR1 is MGHRA and CDR2 is YSYEKL. CDR3 length: 18 residues.

This chain uses TRBV7-8 with TRBJ1-5, with TRBD1 matching 8 bases. CDR3 size: 16 residues. With V trimmed by 7 bases and J by 7 bases, 15 bases remained unmatched. Germline CDR1 SGHVS, CDR2 FQNEAQ. In DNA, the CDR3 is TGTGCCAGCACCCCCTCCAGGACAGGGTATAACCAGCCCCAGCATTTT. The encoded protein is CASTPSRTGYNQPQHF.

V gene TRBV6-6 combines with J gene TRBJ1-2; no clear D. CDR3 length: 13 residues. In germline, CDR1 is MNHNY, CDR2 SVGAGI (reference sequence). Trimming cost V 4 bases and J 2 bases, with 8 bases left between them. CDR3 nucleotides: TGTGCCAGCAGTTCGGAAACCAACTATGGCTACACCTTC. Its translation: CASSSETNYGYTF.

This clone was seen more than once but under ten times. The rearrangement links TRBV2 to TRBJ2-3; tentatively, D is TRBD2 (6 bases). CDR1 is SNHLY, CDR2 FYNNEI, per germline. Trimming pared 6 bases from V and 3 bases from J, leaving 13 bases between. This CDR3 comprises 14 residues. The chain's CDR3 is CASRDPGDTDTQYF. Written as DNA, the CDR3 is TGTGCCAGCAGGGATCCGGGGGATACAGATACGCAGTATTTT.

The V call is TRBV6-5, the J call TRBJ1-5; D not resolved. The germline CDR1 and CDR2 sequences are MNHEY and SVGAGI. The CDR3 spans 14 residues. The V and J ends lost 6 bases and 2 bases respectively, with 11 bases between them. CDR3 nucleotide sequence: TGTGCCAGCAGCCGAAAGTCGGGCAATCAGCCCCAGCATTTT. It yields the protein CASSRKSGNQPQHF.

The chain uses TRBV5-4 and TRBJ1-1, with TRBD1 identical over 7 bases. Losses at the gene ends were 0 bases for V and 0 bases for J; bases not matched to a gene: 2. Germline loops: CDR1 SGHNT, CDR2 YYREEE (reference sequence). The CDR3 spans 15 residues. The CDR3 DNA reads TGTGCCAGCAGCTTGGCGACAGGGTTGAACACTGAAGCTTTCTTT. Its protein is CASSLATGLNTEAFF. Combining the CDR3 with reference TRBV5-4 and TRBJ1-1 gives the whole variable domain ETGVTQSPTHLIKTRGQQVTLRCSSQSGHNTVSWYQQALGQGPQFIFQYYREEENGRGNFPPRFSGLQFPNYSSELNVNALELDDSALYLCASSLATGLNTEAFFGQGTRLTVV.

The chain recombines TRBV6-1 with TRBJ2-5; a weak D match, TRBD1 (6 bases). Germline V lookup: CDR1 MNHNS, CDR2 SASEGT. Trimming took 3 bases from V and 1 from J, leaving 12 bases between them. This CDR3 is built from 15 residues. The CDR3 nucleotides are TGTGCCAGCAGTGACAGGGGAGACCCCCAAGAGACCCAGTACTTC. Its translation is CASSDRGDPQETQYF.

This chain uses TRBV11-2 with TRBJ1-3; the match to TRBD1 covers 7 bases. Germline V gene data show CDR1 as SGHAT and CDR2 as FQNNGV. The CDR3 consists of 16 residues. The V and J ends lost 0 bases and 3 bases, in that order; junction bases with no gene match: 5. CDR3 coding DNA: TGTGCCAGCAGCTTAGATCGACAGGGCTATGGAAACACCATATATTTT. Its protein is CASSLDRQGYGNTIYF.